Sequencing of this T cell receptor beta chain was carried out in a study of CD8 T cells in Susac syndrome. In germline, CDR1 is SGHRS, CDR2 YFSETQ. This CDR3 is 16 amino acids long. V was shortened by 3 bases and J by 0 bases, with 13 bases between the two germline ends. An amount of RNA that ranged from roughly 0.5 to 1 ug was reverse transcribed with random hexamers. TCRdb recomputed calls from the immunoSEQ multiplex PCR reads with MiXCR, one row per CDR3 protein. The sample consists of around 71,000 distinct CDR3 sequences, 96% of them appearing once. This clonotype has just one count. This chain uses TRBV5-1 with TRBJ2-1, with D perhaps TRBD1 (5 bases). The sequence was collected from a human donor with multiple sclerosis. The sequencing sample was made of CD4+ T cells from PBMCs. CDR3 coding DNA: TGCGCCAGCAGCTCCTTTGACAGCTTCTCCTACAATGAGCAGTTCTTC. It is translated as CASSSFDSFSYNEQFF. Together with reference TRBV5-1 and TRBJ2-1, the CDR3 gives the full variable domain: KAGVTQTPRYLIKTRGQQVTLSCSPISGHRSVSWYQQTPGQGLQFLFEYFSETQRNKGNFPGRFSGRQFSNSRSEMNVSTLELGDSALYLCASSSFDSFSYNEQFFGPGTRLTVL.